The source of this T cell receptor (beta chain) is a study of response to subunit inactivated influenza vaccine. The trim removed 8 bases at V and 5 bases at J, leaving 6 bases unmatched. The germline V gene encodes CDR1 MNHNY and CDR2 SVGAGI (reference sequence). The CDR3 loop spans 13 amino acids. This clonotype appeared a few times. Its antigen is not identified. Via MiXCR, TCRdb re-called the RT-PCR reads, giving one row per CDR3 protein. Here the sample spans over 450,000 distinct CDR3 sequences, under 15% being singletons. Study-level points and caveats: The authors proposed limited new T cell recruitment per seasonal influenza vaccination.

This clonotype was sampled from a man over 45 who received an inactivated influenza vaccine. The chain links TRBV6-6 to TRBJ2-7; 10 bases line up with TRBD1. The source material was PBMCs from blood, sampled roughly 48 days after vaccination. CDR3 sequence (DNA): TGTGCCAGCGAACTTGGGACAGGGGACGAGCAGTACTTC. This codes for CASELGTGDEQYF.